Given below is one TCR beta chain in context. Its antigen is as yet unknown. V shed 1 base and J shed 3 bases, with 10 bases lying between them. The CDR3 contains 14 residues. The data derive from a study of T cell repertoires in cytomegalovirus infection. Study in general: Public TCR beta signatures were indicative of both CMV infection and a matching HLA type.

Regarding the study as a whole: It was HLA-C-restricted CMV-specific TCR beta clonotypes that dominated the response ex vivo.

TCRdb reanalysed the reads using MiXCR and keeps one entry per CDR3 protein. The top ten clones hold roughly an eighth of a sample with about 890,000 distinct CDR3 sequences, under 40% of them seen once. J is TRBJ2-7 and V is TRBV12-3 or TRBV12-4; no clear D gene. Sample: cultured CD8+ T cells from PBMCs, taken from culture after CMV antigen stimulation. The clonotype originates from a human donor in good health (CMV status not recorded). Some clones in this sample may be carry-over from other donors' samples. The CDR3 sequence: CASSLEGLGYEQYF. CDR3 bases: TGTGCCAGCAGTTTAGAGGGATTGGGCTACGAGCAGTACTTC.